These T cell receptor beta chains were read from a single sample in a study of T cells in localized non-small cell lung cancer. Produced via immunoSEQ multiplex PCR; TCRdb's table is partial and in-frame only. Of tens of thousands of clones listed, roughly 87% were seen once; the top ten hold more than 14%. Sequenced here: peripheral blood, sampled before any cancer treatment. The origin of the receptors is a man between 40 and 75 years old with stage I squamous cell lung carcinoma. CDR3s include the opening cysteine and the closing phenylalanine or tryptophan. Fields, in order: J gene, D gene, V gene, CDR3 protein, CDR3 DNA. D genes are given only for firm matches.

J: TRBJ2-5
D: TRBD2
V: TRBV5-1
CDR3: CASSLGFSSGGNAGDQYF
DNA: TGCGCCAGCAGCTTGGGGTTTAGTAGCGGGGGAAACGCCGGGGACCAGTACTTC

J: TRBJ2-5
D: TRBD2
V: TRBV5-6
CDR3: CASSLLAGKETQYF
DNA: TGTGCCAGCAGTTTACTAGCGGGGAAAGAGACCCAGTACTTC

J: TRBJ2-5
D: NA
V: TRBV6-5
CDR3: CASKQGGTQYF
DNA: TGTGCCAGTAAACAAGGGGGGACCCAGTACTTC

J: TRBJ2-6
D: NA
V: TRBV11-2
CDR3: CASSLAEYPGGLTF
DNA: TGTGCCAGCAGCTTAGCTGAGTACCCCGGCGGCCTGACTTTC

J: TRBJ1-1
D: NA
V: TRBV6-5
CDR3: CASKKGPRNTEAFF
DNA: TGTGCCAGCAAGAAGGGACCTCGGAACACTGAAGCTTTCTTT

J: TRBJ1-3
D: NA
V: TRBV11-2
CDR3: CASSLVRSGNTIYF
DNA: TGTGCCAGCAGCTTAGTTCGATCTGGAAACACCATATATTTT

J: TRBJ2-3
D: NA
V: TRBV7-9
CDR3: CASSLGTADTQYF
DNA: TGTGCCAGCAGCTTAGGTACAGCAGATACGCAGTATTTT

J: TRBJ1-2
D: NA
V: TRBV7-2
CDR3: CASSLALYGGYTF
DNA: TGTGCCAGCAGCTTAGCGCTTTACGGTGGCTACACCTTC

J: TRBJ1-3
D: NA
V: TRBV5-4
CDR3: CASSLRESSGNTIYF
DNA: TGTGCCAGCAGCTTGCGAGAAAGCTCTGGAAACACCATATATTTT

J: TRBJ2-7
D: NA
V: TRBV5-6
CDR3: CASSLGDLHEQYF
DNA: TGTGCCAGCAGCTTAGGGGATTTGCACGAGCAGTACTTC

J: TRBJ2-3
D: TRBD1
V: TRBV9
CDR3: CASSVATGGADTQYF
DNA: TGTGCCAGCAGCGTAGCGACAGGGGGCGCAGATACGCAGTATTTT

J: TRBJ2-7
D: NA
V: TRBV4-2
CDR3: CASSQGTGRYEQYF
DNA: TGTGCCAGCAGCCAAGGAACAGGGCGGTACGAGCAGTACTTC

J: TRBJ2-3
D: NA
V: TRBV5-1
CDR3: CASSLLPSGTDTQYF
DNA: TGCGCCAGCAGCTTGCTCCCTAGCGGCACAGATACGCAGTATTTT

J: TRBJ2-3
D: NA
V: TRBV19
CDR3: CASSIGGGLTDTQYF
DNA: TGTGCCAGTAGTATAGGGGGGGGCCTCACAGATACGCAGTATTTT

J: TRBJ1-1
D: NA
V: TRBV6-5
CDR3: CASSYSTRTNTEAFF
DNA: TGTGCCAGCAGTTACTCCACCAGGACGAACACTGAAGCTTTCTTT

J: TRBJ1-5
D: TRBD1
V: TRBV19
CDR3: CASRGTGGGNQPQHF
DNA: TGTGCCAGTAGGGGGACAGGGGGCGGCAATCAGCCCCAGCATTTT

J: TRBJ2-7
D: TRBD1
V: TRBV10-3
CDR3: CAIRRQGATYEQYF
DNA: TGTGCCATCAGACGACAGGGGGCTACCTACGAGCAGTACTTC

J: TRBJ1-6
D: NA
V: TRBV6-5
CDR3: CASSYGGVRNSPLHF
DNA: TGTGCCAGCAGTTACGGGGGGGTTAGGAATTCACCCCTCCACTTT

J: TRBJ1-4
D: NA
V: TRBV28
CDR3: CASHRSPPGEKLFF
DNA: TGTGCCAGCCACAGATCCCCTCCGGGTGAAAAACTGTTTTTT

J: TRBJ2-3
D: NA
V: TRBV5-4
CDR3: CASRPPRASTDTQYF
DNA: TGTGCCAGCAGACCCCCCAGGGCTTCCACAGATACGCAGTATTTT

J: TRBJ2-1
D: NA
V: TRBV5-1
CDR3: CASSRGNSEQFF
DNA: TGCGCCAGCAGCAGGGGGAATAGTGAGCAGTTCTTC

J: TRBJ1-2
D: TRBD1
V: TRBV9
CDR3: CASSADREGHYGYTF
DNA: TGTGCCAGCAGCGCGGACAGGGAGGGTCACTATGGCTACACCTTC

J: TRBJ1-1
D: NA
V: TRBV4-1
CDR3: CASSQDPIGTEAFF
DNA: TGCGCCAGCAGCCAAGATCCGATAGGCACTGAAGCTTTCTTT

J: TRBJ1-5
D: NA
V: TRBV15
CDR3: CATSRETGGGNQPQHF
DNA: TGTGCCACCAGCAGAGAGACGGGGGGAGGCAATCAGCCCCAGCATTTT

J: TRBJ2-6
D: NA
V: TRBV18
CDR3: CASSLFTGLSSGANVLTF
DNA: TGTGCCAGCTCACTTTTTACAGGGCTTAGCTCTGGGGCCAACGTCCTGACTTTC

J: TRBJ2-7
D: TRBD1
V: TRBV5-1
CDR3: CASSIQGYEQYF
DNA: TGCGCCAGCAGCATACAGGGGTACGAGCAGTACTTC

J: TRBJ1-4
D: NA
V: TRBV6-5
CDR3: CASSYSGMGEKLFF
DNA: TGTGCCAGCAGTTACTCCGGAATGGGTGAAAAACTGTTTTTT

J: TRBJ1-4
D: NA
V: TRBV28
CDR3: CASSLSGRGRTNEKLFF
DNA: TGTGCCAGCAGTTTGTCGGGCAGGGGAAGGACTAATGAAAAACTGTTTTTT